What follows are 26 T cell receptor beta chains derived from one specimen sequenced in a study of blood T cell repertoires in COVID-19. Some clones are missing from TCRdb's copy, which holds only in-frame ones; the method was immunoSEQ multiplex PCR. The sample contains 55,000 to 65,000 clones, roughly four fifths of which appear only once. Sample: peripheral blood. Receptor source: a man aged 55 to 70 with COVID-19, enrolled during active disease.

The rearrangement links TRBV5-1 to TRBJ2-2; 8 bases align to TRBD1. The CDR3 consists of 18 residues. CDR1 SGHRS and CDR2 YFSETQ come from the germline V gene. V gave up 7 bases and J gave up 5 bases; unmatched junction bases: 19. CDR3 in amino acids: CASRPGQALDWGTGELFF. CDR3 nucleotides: TGCGCCAGCCGTCCGGGACAGGCTTTAGATTGGGGGACCGGGGAGCTGTTTTTT.

The CDR3 reads CASSLGLAGADTQYF. CDR3 DNA sequence: TGTGCCAGCAGCTTGGGACTAGCGGGAGCAGATACGCAGTATTTT. The rearrangement links TRBV7-3 to TRBJ2-3, with 14 bases that match TRBD2. Germline CDR1 is SGHTA and CDR2 is FQGTGA. The V gene end was trimmed by 3 bases and the J gene end by 4 bases; junction bases not matched to a gene: 0. The CDR3 extends over 15 amino acids.

CDR3 nucleotides: TGTGCCAGCAGCCCCCCAGTTAACACTGAAGCTTTCTTT. Translation: CASSPPVNTEAFF. J is TRBJ1-1 and V is TRBV11-1; D call uncertain. In germline, CDR1 is SGHAT, CDR2 FQDESV (reference sequence). The CDR3 extends over 13 amino acids. V lost 5 bases to trimming and J lost 2 bases, with 9 bases between them.

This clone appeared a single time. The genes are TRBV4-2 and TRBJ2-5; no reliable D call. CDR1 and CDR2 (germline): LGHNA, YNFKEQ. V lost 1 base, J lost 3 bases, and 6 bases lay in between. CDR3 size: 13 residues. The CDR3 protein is CASSQGAKETQYF. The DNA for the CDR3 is TGTGCCAGCAGCCAAGGAGCAAAAGAGACCCAGTACTTC.

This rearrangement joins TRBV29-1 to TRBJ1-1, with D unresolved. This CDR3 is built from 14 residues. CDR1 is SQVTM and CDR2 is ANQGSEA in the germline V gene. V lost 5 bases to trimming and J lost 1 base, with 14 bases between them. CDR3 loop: CSVSPNYGNTEAFF. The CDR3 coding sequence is TGCAGCGTTTCCCCTAATTACGGGAACACTGAAGCTTTCTTT.

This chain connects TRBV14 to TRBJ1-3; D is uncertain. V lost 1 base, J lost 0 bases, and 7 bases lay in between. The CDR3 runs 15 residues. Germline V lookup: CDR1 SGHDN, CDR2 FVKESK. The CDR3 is CASSQVPFSGNTIYF. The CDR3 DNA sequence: TGTGCCAGCAGCCAAGTTCCCTTCTCTGGAAACACCATATATTTT. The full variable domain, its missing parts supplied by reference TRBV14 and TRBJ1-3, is EAGVTQFPSHSVIEKGQTVTLRCDPISGHDNLYWYRRVMGKEIKFLLHFVKESKQDESGMPNNRFLAERTGGTYSTLKVQPAELEDSGVYFCASSQVPFSGNTIYFGEGSWLTVV.

CDR3 sequence: CASTSARISGNTIYF. CDR3 sequence (DNA): TGTGCCAGCACCTCGGCGCGGATCTCTGGAAACACCATATATTTT. V is TRBV19 and J is TRBJ1-3; D is unclear. The CDR3 totals 15 residues. Germline V gene sequence: CDR1 LNHDA, CDR2 SQIVND (reference sequence). V was cut by 9 bases and J by 0 bases, with 15 bases left in between.

CDR3 in amino acids: CASSPIGSPKQFF. CDR3 nucleotides: TGTGCCAGCAGCCCAATCGGGTCCCCCAAACAGTTCTTC. The chain uses TRBV14 and TRBJ2-1; D not certain. V was cut by 4 bases and J by 13 bases, with 17 bases left in between. This CDR3 contains 13 residues. Germline loops: CDR1 SGHDN, CDR2 FVKESK.

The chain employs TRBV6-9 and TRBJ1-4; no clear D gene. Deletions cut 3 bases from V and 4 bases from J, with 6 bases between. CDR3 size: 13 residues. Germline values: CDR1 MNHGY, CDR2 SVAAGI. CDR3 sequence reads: CASSYQDNEKLFF. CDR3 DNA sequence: TGTGCCAGCAGTTACCAGGATAATGAAAAACTGTTTTTT.

The CDR3 region is CSVEGDRVHGYTF. The CDR3 DNA follows: TGCAGCGTTGAGGGGGACAGGGTTCATGGCTACACCTTC. The chain has TRBV29-1 and TRBJ1-2, with 9 bases lining up with TRBD1. Trimming removed 3 bases from V and 6 bases from J; junction bases left unmatched: 5. The CDR3 is 13 residues long. Germline assignment: CDR1 SQVTM and CDR2 ANQGSEA.

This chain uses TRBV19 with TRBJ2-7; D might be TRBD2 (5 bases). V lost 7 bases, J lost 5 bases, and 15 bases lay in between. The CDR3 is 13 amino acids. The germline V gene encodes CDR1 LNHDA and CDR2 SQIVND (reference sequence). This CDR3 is CASTPRSRDEQYF. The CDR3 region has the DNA TGTGCCAGTACCCCACGTTCGCGGGACGAGCAGTACTTC.

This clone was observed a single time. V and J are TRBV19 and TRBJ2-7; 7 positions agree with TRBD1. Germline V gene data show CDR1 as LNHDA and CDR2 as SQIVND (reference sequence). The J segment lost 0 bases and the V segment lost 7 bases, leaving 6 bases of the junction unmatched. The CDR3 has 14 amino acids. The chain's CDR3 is CASTGTESSYEQYF. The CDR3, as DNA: TGTGCCAGTACCGGGACAGAAAGCTCCTACGAGCAGTACTTC.

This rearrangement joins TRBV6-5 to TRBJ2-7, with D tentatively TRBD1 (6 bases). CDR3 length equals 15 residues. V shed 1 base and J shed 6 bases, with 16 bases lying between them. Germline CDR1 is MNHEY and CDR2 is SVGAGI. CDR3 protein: CASSYLSTGRGEQYF. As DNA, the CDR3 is TGTGCCAGCAGTTACTTGTCGACAGGACGCGGCGAGCAGTACTTC.

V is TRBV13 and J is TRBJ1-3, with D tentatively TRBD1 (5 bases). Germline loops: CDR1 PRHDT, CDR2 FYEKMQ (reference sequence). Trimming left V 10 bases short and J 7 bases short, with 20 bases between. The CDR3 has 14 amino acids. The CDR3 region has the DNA TGTGCCACCGATGAGGGCGGGGGAGAGAACACCATATATTTT. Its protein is CATDEGGGENTIYF.

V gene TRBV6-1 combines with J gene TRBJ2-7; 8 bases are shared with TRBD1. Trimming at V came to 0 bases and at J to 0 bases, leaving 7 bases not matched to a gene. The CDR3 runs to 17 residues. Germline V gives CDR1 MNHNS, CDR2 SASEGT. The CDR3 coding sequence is TGTGCCAGCAGTGAAGCGCTTCAGGGACAGGTCTCCTACGAGCAGTACTTC. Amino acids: CASSEALQGQVSYEQYF.

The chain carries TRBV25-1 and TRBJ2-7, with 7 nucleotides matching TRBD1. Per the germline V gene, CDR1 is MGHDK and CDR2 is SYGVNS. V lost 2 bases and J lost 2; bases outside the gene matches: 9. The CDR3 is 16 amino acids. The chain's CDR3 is CASSEAVRQGPYEQYF. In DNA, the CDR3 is TGTGCCAGCAGTGAAGCCGTCCGACAGGGACCCTACGAGCAGTACTTC.

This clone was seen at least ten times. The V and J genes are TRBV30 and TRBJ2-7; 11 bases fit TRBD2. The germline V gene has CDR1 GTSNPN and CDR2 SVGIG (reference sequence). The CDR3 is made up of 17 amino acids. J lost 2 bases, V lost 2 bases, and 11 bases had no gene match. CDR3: CAWSPYPGTSGTYEQYF. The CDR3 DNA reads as TGTGCCTGGAGTCCATATCCCGGGACTAGCGGAACCTACGAGCAGTACTTC.

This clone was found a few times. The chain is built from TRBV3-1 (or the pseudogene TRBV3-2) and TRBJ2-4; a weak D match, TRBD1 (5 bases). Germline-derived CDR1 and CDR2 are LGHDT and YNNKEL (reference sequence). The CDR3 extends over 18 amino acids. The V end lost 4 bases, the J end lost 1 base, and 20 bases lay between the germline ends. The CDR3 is CASSPEPQGFGAKNIQYF. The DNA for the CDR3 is TGTGCCAGCAGCCCTGAGCCCCAGGGTTTCGGTGCCAAAAACATTCAGTACTTC.

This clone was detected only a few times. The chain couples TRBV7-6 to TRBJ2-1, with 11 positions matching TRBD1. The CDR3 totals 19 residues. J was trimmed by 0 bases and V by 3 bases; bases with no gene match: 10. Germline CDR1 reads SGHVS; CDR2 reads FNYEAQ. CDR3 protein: CASSFRGQGAISSYNEQFF. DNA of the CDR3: TGTGCCAGCAGCTTCCGCGGACAGGGGGCTATCAGCTCCTACAATGAGCAGTTCTTC.

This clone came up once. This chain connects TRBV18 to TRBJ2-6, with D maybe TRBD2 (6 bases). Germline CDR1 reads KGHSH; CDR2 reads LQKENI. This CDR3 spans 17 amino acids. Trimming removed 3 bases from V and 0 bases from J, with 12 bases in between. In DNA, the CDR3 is TGTGCCAGCTCACCGGGGGGACCGAGCTCTGGGGCCAACGTCCTGACTTTC. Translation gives CASSPGGPSSGANVLTF.

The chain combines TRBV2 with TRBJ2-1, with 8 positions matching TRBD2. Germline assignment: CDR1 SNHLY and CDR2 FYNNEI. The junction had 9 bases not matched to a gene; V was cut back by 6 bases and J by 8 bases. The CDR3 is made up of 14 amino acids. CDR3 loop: CASRAGLVFDEQFF. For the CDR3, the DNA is TGTGCCAGCAGGGCGGGACTAGTGTTCGATGAGCAGTTCTTC.

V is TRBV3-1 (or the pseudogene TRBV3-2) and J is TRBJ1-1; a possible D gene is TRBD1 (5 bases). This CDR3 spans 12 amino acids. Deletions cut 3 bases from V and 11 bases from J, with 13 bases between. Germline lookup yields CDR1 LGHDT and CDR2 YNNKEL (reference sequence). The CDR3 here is CASSHRGGRAFF. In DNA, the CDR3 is TGTGCCAGCAGCCACCGGGGGGGACGGGCTTTCTTT.

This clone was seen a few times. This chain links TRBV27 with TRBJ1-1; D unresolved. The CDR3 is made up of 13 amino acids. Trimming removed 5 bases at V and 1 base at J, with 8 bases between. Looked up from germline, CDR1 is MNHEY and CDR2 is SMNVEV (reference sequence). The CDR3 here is CASSERENTEAFF. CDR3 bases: TGTGCCAGCAGTGAACGGGAGAACACTGAAGCTTTCTTT.

CDR3 DNA sequence: TGTGCCAGCAGCCAGACCTGGCGGATGAACACTGAAGCTTTCTTT. This translates into CASSQTWRMNTEAFF. The V and J genes are TRBV14 and TRBJ1-1; D not resolved. V gave up 3 bases and J gave up 0 bases, with 11 bases separating them. The CDR3 has 15 amino acids. From germline, CDR1 is SGHDN and CDR2 FVKESK.

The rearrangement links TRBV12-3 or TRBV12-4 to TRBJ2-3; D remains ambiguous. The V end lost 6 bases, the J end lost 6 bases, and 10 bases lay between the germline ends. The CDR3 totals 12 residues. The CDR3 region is CASSPTGDTQYF. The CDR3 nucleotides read TGTGCCAGCAGCCCAACCGGGGATACGCAGTATTTT.

The CDR3 nucleotides read TGTGCCACCCAGGGTAGCAATCAGCCCCAGCATTTT. Translation gives CATQGSNQPQHF. J is TRBJ1-5 and V is TRBV15; weak D call: TRBD1 (5 bases). This CDR3 contains 12 residues. The germline V and J ends were trimmed by 8 bases and 0 bases, with 5 bases remaining between them. Germline V gene data show CDR1 as LNHNV and CDR2 as YYDKDF (reference sequence). Full variable domain (rest looked up from reference TRBV15 and TRBJ1-5): DAMVIQNPRYQVTQFGKPVTLSCSQTLNHNVMYWYQQKSSQAPKLLFHYYDKDFNNEADTPDNFQSRRPNTSFCFLDIRSPGLGDTAMYLCATQGSNQPQHFGDGTRLSIL.